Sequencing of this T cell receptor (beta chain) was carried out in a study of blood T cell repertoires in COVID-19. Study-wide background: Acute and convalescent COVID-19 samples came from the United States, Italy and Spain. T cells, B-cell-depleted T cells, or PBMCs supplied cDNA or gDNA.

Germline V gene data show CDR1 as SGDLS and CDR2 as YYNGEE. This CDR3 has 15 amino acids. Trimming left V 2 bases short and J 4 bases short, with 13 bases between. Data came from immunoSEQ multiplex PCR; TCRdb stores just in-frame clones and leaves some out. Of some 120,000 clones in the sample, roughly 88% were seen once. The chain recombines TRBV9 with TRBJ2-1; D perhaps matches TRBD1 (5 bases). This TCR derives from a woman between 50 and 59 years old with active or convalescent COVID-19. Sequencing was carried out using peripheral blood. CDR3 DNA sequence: TGTGCCAGCAGCGTGAGTAGGGGCCCTTACAATGAGCAGTTCTTC. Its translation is CASSVSRGPYNEQFF. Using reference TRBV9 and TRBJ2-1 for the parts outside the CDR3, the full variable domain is DSGVTQTPKHLITATGQRVTLRCSPRSGDLSVYWYQQSLDQGLQFLIQYYNGEERAKGNILERFSAQQFPDLHSELNLSSLELGDSALYFCASSVSRGPYNEQFFGPGTRLTVL.